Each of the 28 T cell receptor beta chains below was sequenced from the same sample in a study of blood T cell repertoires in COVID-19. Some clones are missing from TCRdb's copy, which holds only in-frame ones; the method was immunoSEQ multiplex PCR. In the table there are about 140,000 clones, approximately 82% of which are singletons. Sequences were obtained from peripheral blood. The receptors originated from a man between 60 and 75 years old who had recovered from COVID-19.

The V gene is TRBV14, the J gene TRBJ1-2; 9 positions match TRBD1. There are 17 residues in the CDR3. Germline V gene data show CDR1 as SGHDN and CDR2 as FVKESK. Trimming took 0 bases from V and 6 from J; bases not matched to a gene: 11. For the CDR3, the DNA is TGTGCCAGCAGCCAAGATCTTTGGGACAGGGAAAGGCATGGCTACACCTTC. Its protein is CASSQDLWDRERHGYTF.

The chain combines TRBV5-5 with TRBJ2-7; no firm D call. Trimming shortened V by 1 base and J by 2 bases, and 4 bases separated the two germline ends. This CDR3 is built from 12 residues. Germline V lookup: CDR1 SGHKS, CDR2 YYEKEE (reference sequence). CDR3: CASSLNTYEQYF. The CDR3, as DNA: TGTGCCAGCAGCTTGAACACCTACGAGCAGTACTTC. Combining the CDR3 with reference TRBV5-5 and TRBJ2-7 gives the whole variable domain DAGVTQSPTHLIKTRGQQVTLRCSPISGHKSVSWYQQVLGQGPQFIFQYYEKEERGRGNFPDRFSARQFPNYSSELNVNALLLGDSALYLCASSLNTYEQYFGPGTRLTVT.

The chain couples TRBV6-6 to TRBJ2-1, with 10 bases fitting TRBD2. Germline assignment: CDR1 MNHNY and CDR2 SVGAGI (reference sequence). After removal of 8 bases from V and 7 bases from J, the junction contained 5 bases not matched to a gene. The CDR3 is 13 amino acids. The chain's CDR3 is CASRLAGANEQFF. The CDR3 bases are TGTGCCAGCCGGCTAGCGGGAGCTAATGAGCAGTTCTTC.

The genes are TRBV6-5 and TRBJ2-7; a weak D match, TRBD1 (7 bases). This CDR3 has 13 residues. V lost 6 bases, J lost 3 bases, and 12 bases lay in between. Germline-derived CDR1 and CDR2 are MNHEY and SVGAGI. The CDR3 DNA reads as TGTGCCAGCAGCGGCGGGACAGACTACGAGCAGTACTTC. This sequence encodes CASSGGTDYEQYF.

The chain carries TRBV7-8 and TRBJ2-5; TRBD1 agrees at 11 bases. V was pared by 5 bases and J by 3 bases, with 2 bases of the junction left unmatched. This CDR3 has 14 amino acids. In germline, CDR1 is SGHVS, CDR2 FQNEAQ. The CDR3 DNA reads TGTGCCAGCAGCACGGGACAGGGGGAAGAGACCCAGTACTTC. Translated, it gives CASSTGQGEETQYF.

Here the CDR3 reads CASTPRGGANVLTF. The CDR3 DNA sequence: TGTGCCAGCACTCCCCGGGGAGGGGCCAACGTCCTGACTTTC. The chain links TRBV3-1 (or the pseudogene TRBV3-2) to TRBJ2-6; D is perhaps TRBD2 (5 bases). CDR1 and CDR2 from the germline V gene are LGHDT and YNNKEL (reference sequence). CDR3 size: 14 residues. The V end was cut by 7 bases, the J end by 4 bases, with 11 bases between.

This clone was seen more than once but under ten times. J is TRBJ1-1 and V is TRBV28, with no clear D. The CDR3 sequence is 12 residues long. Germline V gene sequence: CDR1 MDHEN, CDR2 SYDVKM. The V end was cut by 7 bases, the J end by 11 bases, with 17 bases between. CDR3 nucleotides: TGTGCCAGCAAGGATCCAACGGGGTTGGCTTTCTTT. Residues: CASKDPTGLAFF.

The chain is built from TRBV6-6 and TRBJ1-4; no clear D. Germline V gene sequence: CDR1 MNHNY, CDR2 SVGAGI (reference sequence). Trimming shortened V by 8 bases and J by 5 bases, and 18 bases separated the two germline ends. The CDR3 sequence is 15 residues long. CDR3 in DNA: TGTGCCAGCGGTGGCCTTACTACCCACAATGAAAAACTGTTTTTT. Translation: CASGGLTTHNEKLFF.

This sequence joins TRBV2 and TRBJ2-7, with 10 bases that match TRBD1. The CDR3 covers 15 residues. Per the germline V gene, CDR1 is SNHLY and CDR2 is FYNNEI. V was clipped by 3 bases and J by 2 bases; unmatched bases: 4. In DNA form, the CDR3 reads TGTGCCAGCAGTGACAAGACAGGGGGCCCCTACGAGCAGTACTTC. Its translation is CASSDKTGGPYEQYF. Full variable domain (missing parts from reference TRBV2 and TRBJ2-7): EPEVTQTPSHQVTQMGQEVILRCVPISNHLYFYWYRQILGQKVEFLVSFYNNEISEKSEIFDDQFSVERPDGSNFTLKIRSTKLEDSAMYFCASSDKTGGPYEQYFGPGTRLTVT.

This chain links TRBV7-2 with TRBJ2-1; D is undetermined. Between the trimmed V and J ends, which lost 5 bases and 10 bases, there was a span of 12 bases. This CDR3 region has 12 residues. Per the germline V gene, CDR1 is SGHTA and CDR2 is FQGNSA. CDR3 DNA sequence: TGTGCCAGCAGCCCTCAATCCCAGGAGCAGTTCTTC. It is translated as CASSPQSQEQFF. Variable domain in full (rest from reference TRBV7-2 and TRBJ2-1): GAGVSQSPSNKVTEKGKDVELRCDPISGHTALYWYRQSLGQGLEFLIYFQGNSAPDKSGLPSDRFSAERTGGSVSTLTIQRTQQEDSAVYLCASSPQSQEQFFGPGTRLTVL.

The CDR3 spells CASSSSGLSYNEQFF. In DNA form, the CDR3 reads TGTGCCAGCAGCTCTAGCGGCCTCTCCTACAATGAGCAGTTCTTC. The rearrangement links TRBV7-2 to TRBJ2-1, with 7 bases that match TRBD2. Germline V gives CDR1 SGHTA, CDR2 FQGNSA. The CDR3 has 15 residues. V shed 4 bases, J shed 0 bases, and the junction held 3 bases outside the gene matches.

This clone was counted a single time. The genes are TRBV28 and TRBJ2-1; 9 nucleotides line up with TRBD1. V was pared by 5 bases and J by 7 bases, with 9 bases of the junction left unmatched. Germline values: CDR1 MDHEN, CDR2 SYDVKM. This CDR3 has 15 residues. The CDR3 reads CASSGTGRGVNEQFF. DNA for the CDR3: TGTGCCAGCAGTGGGACAGGGAGAGGAGTAAATGAGCAGTTCTTC.

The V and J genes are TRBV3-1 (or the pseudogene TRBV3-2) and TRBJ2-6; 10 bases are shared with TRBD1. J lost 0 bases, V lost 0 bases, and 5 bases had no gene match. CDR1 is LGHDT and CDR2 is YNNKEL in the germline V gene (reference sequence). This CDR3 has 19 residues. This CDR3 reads CASSQERDRGFSGANVLTF. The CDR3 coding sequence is TGTGCCAGCAGCCAAGAGCGGGACAGGGGCTTCTCTGGGGCCAACGTCCTGACTTTC.

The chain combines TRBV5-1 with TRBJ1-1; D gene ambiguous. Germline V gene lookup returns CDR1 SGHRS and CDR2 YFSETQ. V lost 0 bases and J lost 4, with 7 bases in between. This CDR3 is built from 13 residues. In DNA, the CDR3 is TGCGCCAGCAGCTTGGCGGGAACCACTGAAGCTTTCTTT. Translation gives CASSLAGTTEAFF.

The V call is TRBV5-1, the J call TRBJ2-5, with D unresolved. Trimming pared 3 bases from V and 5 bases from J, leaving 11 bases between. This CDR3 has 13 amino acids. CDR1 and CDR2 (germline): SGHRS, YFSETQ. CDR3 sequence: CASSSLTGETQYF. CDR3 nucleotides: TGCGCCAGCAGCTCCTTGACCGGGGAGACCCAGTACTTC.

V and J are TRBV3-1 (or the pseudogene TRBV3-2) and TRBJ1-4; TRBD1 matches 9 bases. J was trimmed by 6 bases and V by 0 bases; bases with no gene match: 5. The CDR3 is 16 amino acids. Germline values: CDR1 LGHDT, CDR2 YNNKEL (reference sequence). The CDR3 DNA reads TGTGCCAGCAGCCAAGATCTGGGGACAGGGTATGAAAAACTGTTTTTT. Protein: CASSQDLGTGYEKLFF.

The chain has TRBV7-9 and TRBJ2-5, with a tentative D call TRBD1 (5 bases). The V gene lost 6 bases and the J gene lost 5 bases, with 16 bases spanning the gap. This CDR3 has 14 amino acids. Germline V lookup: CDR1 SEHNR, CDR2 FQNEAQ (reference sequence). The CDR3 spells CASSYVGARETQYF. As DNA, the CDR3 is TGTGCCAGCAGTTATGTAGGGGCACGGGAGACCCAGTACTTC.

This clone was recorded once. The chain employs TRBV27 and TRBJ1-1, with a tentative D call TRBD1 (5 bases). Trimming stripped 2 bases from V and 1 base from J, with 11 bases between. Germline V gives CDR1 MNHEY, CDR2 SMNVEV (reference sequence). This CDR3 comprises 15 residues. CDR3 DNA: TGTGCCAGCAGTTTAAGGGTCGGGGGGAACACTGAAGCTTTCTTT. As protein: CASSLRVGGNTEAFF.

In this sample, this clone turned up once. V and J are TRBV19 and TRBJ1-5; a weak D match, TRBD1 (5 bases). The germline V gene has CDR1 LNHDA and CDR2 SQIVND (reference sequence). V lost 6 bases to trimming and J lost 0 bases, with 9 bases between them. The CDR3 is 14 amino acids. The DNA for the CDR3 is TGTGCCAGTAGGACAGAGTATAGCAATCAGCCCCAGCATTTT. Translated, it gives CASRTEYSNQPQHF.

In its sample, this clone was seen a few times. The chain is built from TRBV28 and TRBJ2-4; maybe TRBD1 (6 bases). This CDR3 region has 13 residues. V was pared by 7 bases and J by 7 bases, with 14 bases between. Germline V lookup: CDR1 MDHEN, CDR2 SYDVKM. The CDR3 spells CASTSGQSNIQYF. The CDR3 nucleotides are TGTGCCAGCACCTCAGGACAGTCTAACATTCAGTACTTC.

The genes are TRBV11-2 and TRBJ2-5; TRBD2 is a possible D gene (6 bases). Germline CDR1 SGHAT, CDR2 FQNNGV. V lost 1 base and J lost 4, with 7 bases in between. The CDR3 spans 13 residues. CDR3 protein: CASSLGRGETQYF. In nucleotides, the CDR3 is TGTGCCAGCAGCTTAGGGCGGGGAGAGACCCAGTACTTC. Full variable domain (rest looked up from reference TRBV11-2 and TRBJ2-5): EAGVAQSPRYKIIEKRQSVAFWCNPISGHATLYWYQQILGQGPKLLIQFQNNGVVDDSQLPKDRFSAERLKGVDSTLKIQPAKLEDSAVYLCASSLGRGETQYFGPGTRLLVL.

The CDR3 region is CASRQRHDRGEQYF. CDR3 nucleotide sequence: TGTGCCAGCAGACAACGACACGACCGGGGAGAGCAGTACTTC. This sequence joins TRBV7-3 and TRBJ2-7, with D possibly matching TRBD2 (5 bases). Between the trimmed V and J ends, which lost 6 bases and 7 bases, there was a span of 19 bases. The CDR3 has 14 amino acids. Germline V gives CDR1 SGHTA, CDR2 FQGTGA.

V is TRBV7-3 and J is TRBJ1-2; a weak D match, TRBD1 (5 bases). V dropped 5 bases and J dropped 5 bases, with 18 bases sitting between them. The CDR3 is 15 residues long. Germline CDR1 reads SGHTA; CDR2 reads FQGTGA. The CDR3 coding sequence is TGTGCCAGCAGCCTTACAGGAGGGGAACGATATGGCTACACCTTC. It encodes CASSLTGGERYGYTF.

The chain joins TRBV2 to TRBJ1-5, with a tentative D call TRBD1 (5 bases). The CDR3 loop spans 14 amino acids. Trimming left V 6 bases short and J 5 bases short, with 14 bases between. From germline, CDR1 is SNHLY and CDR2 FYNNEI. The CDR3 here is CASSSTPGDQPQHF. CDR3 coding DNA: TGTGCCAGCAGCTCGACCCCGGGGGATCAGCCCCAGCATTTT. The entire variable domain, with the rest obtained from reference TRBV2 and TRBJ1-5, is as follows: EPEVTQTPSHQVTQMGQEVILRCVPISNHLYFYWYRQILGQKVEFLVSFYNNEISEKSEIFDDQFSVERPDGSNFTLKIRSTKLEDSAMYFCASSSTPGDQPQHFGDGTRLSIL.

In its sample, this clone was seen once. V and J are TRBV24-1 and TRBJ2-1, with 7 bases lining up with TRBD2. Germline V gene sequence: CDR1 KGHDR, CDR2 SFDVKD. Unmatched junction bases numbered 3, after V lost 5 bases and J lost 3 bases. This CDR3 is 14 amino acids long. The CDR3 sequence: CATSAAGNYNEQFF. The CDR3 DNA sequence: TGTGCCACCAGTGCAGCGGGAAACTACAATGAGCAGTTCTTC.

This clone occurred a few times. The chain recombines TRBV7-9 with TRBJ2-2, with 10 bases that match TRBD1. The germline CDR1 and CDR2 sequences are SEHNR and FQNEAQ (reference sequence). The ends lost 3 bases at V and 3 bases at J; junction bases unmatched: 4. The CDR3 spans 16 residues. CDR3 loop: CASSLPGTGDTGELFF. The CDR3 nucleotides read TGTGCCAGCAGCTTGCCCGGGACAGGGGACACCGGGGAGCTGTTTTTT.

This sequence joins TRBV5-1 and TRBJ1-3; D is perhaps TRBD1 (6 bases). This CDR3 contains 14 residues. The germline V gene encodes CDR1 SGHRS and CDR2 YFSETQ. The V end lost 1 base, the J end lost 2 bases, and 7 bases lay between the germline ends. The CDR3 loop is CASSLTGTGNTIYF. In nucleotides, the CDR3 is TGCGCCAGCAGCTTGACAGGGACTGGAAACACCATATATTTT. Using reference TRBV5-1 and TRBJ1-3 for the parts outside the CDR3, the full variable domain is KAGVTQTPRYLIKTRGQQVTLSCSPISGHRSVSWYQQTPGQGLQFLFEYFSETQRNKGNFPGRFSGRQFSNSRSEMNVSTLELGDSALYLCASSLTGTGNTIYFGEGSWLTVV.

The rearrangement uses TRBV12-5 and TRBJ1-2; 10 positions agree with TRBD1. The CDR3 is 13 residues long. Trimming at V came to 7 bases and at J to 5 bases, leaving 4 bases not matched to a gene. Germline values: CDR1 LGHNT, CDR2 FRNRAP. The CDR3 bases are TGTGCTAGTGCCCGGACAGGGGGATATGGCTACACCTTC. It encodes CASARTGGYGYTF.